Below, one T cell receptor (beta chain) is given with its context. This CDR3 is built from 17 residues. Germline CDR1 and CDR2: LGHNA and YSLEER. The V segment lost 0 bases and the J segment 7 bases; nucleotides outside the gene matches: 9. This record comes from a study of blood T cell repertoires in COVID-19. Study-level information: T cells, B-cell-depleted T cells, or PBMCs provided the cDNA or gDNA that served as material.

In the study's own analysis: Nucleated cell counts were estimated from reference gene primer amplification. TCRdb keeps only in-frame clones here, not all; method: immunoSEQ multiplex PCR. Clone size and V and J calls were adopted from that table, with D and trimming inferred from the DNA. The sample holds 60,000 to 75,000 clones, about 87% seen once. The sequence came from a man in his sixties with acute or convalescent COVID-19. The chain couples TRBV4-3 to TRBJ2-3; 11 bases align to TRBD2. Sequenced input: peripheral blood. In nucleotides, the CDR3 is TGCGCCAGCAGCCAAGATCCGATAGCGGGGGGGCCAAATACGCAGTATTTT. Protein product: CASSQDPIAGGPNTQYF.